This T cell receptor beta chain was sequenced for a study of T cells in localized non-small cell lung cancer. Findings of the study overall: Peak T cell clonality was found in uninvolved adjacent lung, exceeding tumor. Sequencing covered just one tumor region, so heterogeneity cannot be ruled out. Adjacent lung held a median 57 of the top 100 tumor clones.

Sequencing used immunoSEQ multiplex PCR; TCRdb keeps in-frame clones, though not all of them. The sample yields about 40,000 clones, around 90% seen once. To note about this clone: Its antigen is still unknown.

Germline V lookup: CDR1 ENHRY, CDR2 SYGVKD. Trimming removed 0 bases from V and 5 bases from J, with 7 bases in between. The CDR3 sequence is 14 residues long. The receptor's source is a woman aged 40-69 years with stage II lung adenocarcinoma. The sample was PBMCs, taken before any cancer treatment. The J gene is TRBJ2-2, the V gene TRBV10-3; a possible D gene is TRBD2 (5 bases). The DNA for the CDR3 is TGTGCCATCAGTGAGTCAACGGGAACCGGGGAGCTGTTTTTT. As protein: CAISESTGTGELFF.